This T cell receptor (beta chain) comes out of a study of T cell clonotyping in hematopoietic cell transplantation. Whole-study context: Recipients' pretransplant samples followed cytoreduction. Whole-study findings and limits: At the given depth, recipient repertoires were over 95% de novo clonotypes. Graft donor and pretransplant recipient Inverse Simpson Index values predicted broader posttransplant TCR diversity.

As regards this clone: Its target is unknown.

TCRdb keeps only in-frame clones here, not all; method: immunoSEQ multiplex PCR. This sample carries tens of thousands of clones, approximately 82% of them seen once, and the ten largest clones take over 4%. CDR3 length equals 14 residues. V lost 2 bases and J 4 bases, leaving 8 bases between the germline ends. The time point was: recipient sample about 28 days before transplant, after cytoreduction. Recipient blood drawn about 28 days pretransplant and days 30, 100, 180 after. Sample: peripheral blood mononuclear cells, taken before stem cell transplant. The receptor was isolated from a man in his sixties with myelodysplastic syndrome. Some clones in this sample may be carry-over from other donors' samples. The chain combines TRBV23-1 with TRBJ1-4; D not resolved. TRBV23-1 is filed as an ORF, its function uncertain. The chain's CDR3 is CASSQPRGNEKLFF. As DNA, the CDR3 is TGCGCCAGCAGTCAACCTCGGGGTAATGAAAAACTGTTTTTT.